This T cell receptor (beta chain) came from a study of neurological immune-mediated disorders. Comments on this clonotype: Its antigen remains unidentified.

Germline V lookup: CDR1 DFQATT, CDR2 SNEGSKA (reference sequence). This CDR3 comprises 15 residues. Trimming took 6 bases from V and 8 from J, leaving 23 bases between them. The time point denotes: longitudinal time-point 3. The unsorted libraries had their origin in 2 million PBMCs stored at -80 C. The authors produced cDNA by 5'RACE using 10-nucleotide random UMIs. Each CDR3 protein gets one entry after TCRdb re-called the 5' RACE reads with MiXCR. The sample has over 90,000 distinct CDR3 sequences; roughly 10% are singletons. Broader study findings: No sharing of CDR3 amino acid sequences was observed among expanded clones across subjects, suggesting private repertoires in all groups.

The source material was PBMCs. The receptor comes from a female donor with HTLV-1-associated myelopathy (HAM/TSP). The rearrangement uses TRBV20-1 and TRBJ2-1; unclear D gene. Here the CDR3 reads CSAKSHVSLYHEQFF. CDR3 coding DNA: TGCAGTGCAAAATCCCACGTAAGTTTGTACCATGAGCAGTTCTTC.